This paragraph covers one TCR beta chain sequence. Its target is unknown. This sample is part of a study of identical twins. Whole-study results and caveats: Alpha sequences out of frame and shared by twins had excess low generation probability. Excess twin sharing in beta out-of-frame sequences was weaker.

From the 5' RACE reads, TCRdb called clonotypes with MiXCR, one entry per CDR3 protein. This table has fewer than 650,000 distinct CDR3 sequences, 9.6% appearing once. Trimming cost V 5 bases and J 10 bases, with 14 bases left between them. The CDR3 has 12 residues. Germline V gene lookup returns CDR1 MDHEN and CDR2 SYDVKM. The same sample was also used in a study of yellow fever vaccine responses in identical twins.

This clonotype was obtained from a woman between 18 and 29 years old in good health. This rearrangement joins TRBV28 to TRBJ1-1; D unresolved. Material: PBMCs. The CDR3 loop is CASSLLGGGAFF. CDR3 bases: TGTGCCAGCAGTCTCCTAGGAGGTGGAGCTTTCTTT.